What follows is one TCR beta chain and its context. CDR1 MNHEY and CDR2 SVGAGI come from the germline V gene. V lost 7 bases and J 3 bases, leaving 16 bases between the germline ends. The CDR3 loop spans 14 amino acids. Survey-level TCR beta sequencing used the immunoSEQ assay. Using immunoSEQ multiplex PCR, the repertoire was profiled, and TCRdb retains in-frame clones only, with some absent. The data show under 55,000 clones, roughly 93% seen once. Specimen: PBMCs. The receptor comes from a man aged 35 to 55 with rheumatoid arthritis. V is TRBV6-5 and J is TRBJ2-7, with D unresolved. CDR3 protein: CASTTERVNYEQYF. In DNA form, the CDR3 reads TGTGCCAGCACCACGGAAAGGGTAAACTACGAGCAGTACTTC.